The clone carrying this T cell receptor beta chain was picked up a small number of times. Investigators isolated RNA and reverse transcribed it into cDNA to act as the sequencing template. TCRdb keeps only in-frame clones here, not all; method: immunoSEQ multiplex PCR. The table lists 200,000 or so clones, about 53% of them singletons. These data are taken from a study of CD8+ T cells in alopecia areata. Turning to the study itself: Treated patients took oral tofacitinib at 5 to 10 mg twice daily.

With 6 bases removed from V and 0 bases from J, the gap between germline ends came to 12 bases. Germline V lookup: CDR1 SGHDN, CDR2 FVKESK. The CDR3 spans 15 residues. The sample was CD4+ T cells sorted from blood, taken at week 0. The TCR originated in a human donor with alopecia areata. This chain links TRBV14 with TRBJ2-1; the D is unclear. CDR3 nucleotides: TGTGCCAGCAGTGTGAGGCTAAACTCCTACAATGAGCAGTTCTTC. This codes for CASSVRLNSYNEQFF.